Presented here are 13 T cell receptor beta chains from one specimen sequenced in a study of T cell responses to AZD1222 COVID-19 vaccine. The repertoire was sequenced with immunoSEQ multiplex PCR; TCRdb's copy has only in-frame clones and lacks some. The table shows approximately 75,000 clones, with almost 90% occurring only once. This sample comprised peripheral blood, obtained 28 days after the second AZD1222 dose. The source is an adult who received the AZD1222 COVID-19 vaccine.

This clone was recorded once. This chain joins TRBV12-5 and TRBJ1-3; 11 nucleotides match TRBD1. Losses at the gene ends were 6 bases for V and 3 bases for J; bases not matched to a gene: 10. The length of the CDR3 is 17 residues. In germline, CDR1 is LGHNT, CDR2 FRNRAP. The CDR3 reads CASGQPTGQGDGNTIYF. The CDR3 DNA sequence: TGTGCTAGTGGCCAGCCAACGGGACAGGGGGATGGAAACACCATATATTTT.

The table lists this clone with a count of one. The rearrangement joins TRBV11-1 to TRBJ1-1; TRBD1 aligns across 7 bases. Germline V CDR1 and CDR2: SGHAT, FQDESV (reference sequence). The V gene end was trimmed by 6 bases and the J gene end by 6 bases; junction bases not matched to a gene: 7. The CDR3 runs 13 residues. The CDR3 bases are TGTGCCAGCAGGCGCCCAGGGGGAGCTGAAGCTTTCTTT. Translation gives CASRRPGGAEAFF.

The V gene is TRBV9, the J gene TRBJ1-2, with 7 bases fitting TRBD1. With V trimmed by 2 bases and J by 4 bases, 11 bases remained unmatched. CDR3 length: 16 amino acids. Germline lookup yields CDR1 SGDLS and CDR2 YYNGEE. CDR3 amino acids: CASSVSRMGDSYGYTF. The DNA for the CDR3 is TGTGCCAGCAGCGTGTCGCGAATGGGGGACAGCTATGGCTACACCTTC. The entire variable domain, with the rest obtained from reference TRBV9 and TRBJ1-2, is as follows: DSGVTQTPKHLITATGQRVTLRCSPRSGDLSVYWYQQSLDQGLQFLIQYYNGEERAKGNILERFSAQQFPDLHSELNLSSLELGDSALYFCASSVSRMGDSYGYTFGSGTRLTVV.

J is TRBJ2-4 and V is TRBV5-4; 9 bases match TRBD1. In germline, CDR1 is SGHNT, CDR2 YYREEE (reference sequence). J gave up 1 base and V 1 base, and 6 bases lay outside the gene matches. The CDR3 sequence is 17 residues long. The CDR3 sequence: CASSLPPTGGAKNIQYF. CDR3 bases: TGTGCCAGCAGCTTGCCCCCGACAGGGGGTGCCAAAAACATTCAGTACTTC.

The chain recombines TRBV19 with TRBJ2-7; the match to TRBD1 covers 8 bases. The CDR3 totals 14 residues. V dropped 6 bases and J dropped 5; count of bases not matched to a gene: 9. The germline V gene encodes CDR1 LNHDA and CDR2 SQIVND (reference sequence). The CDR3 region has the DNA TGTGCCAGTAGACAGACAGGGGTCGTAAACGAGCAGTACTTC. Translated, it gives CASRQTGVVNEQYF.

This chain connects TRBV5-4 to TRBJ1-2; D perhaps matches TRBD1 (5 bases). The CDR3 length is 12 residues. Germline V lookup: CDR1 SGHNT, CDR2 YYREEE (reference sequence). V was shortened by 4 bases and J by 2 bases, with 6 bases between the two germline ends. In DNA, the CDR3 is TGTGCCAGCAGCAGGGACAACTATGGCTACACCTTC. Translating gives CASSRDNYGYTF.

This chain connects TRBV19 to TRBJ2-7; 10 nucleotides line up with TRBD1. V was pared by 4 bases and J by 2 bases, with 2 bases of the junction left unmatched. CDR1 LNHDA and CDR2 SQIVND come from the germline V gene (reference sequence). The CDR3 length is 14 residues. CDR3: CASSNGQGAYEQYF. The CDR3 DNA sequence: TGTGCCAGTAGTAACGGACAGGGGGCCTACGAGCAGTACTTC. Supplemented by reference TRBV19 and TRBJ2-7, the full variable domain reads DGGITQSPKYLFRKEGQNVTLSCEQNLNHDAMYWYRQDPGQGLRLIYYSQIVNDFQKGDIAEGYSVSREKKESFPLTVTSAQKNPTAFYLCASSNGQGAYEQYFGPGTRLTVT.

The gene calls are TRBV4-3 and TRBJ1-4; no clear D gene. V lost 2 bases to trimming and J lost 11 bases, with 9 bases between them. The V gene's germline CDR1 is LGHNA and CDR2 YSLEER. The length of the CDR3 is 12 residues. The CDR3 DNA reads TGCGCCAGCAGCCAAACTGGTGGGAAACTGTTTTTT. This codes for CASSQTGGKLFF.

The DNA for the CDR3 is TGTGCCAGCAGTTACCGCGAGCAGTACTTC. Residues: CASSYREQYF. This chain connects TRBV28 to TRBJ2-7; the D is unclear. This CDR3 region has 10 residues. The germline gives CDR1 MDHEN, CDR2 SYDVKM. Trimming took 4 bases from V and 6 from J, leaving 4 bases between them.

V usage is TRBV5-8 and J usage is TRBJ2-7; no firm D call. With 5 bases removed from V and 2 bases from J, the gap between germline ends came to 8 bases. Germline CDR1 is SGHTS and CDR2 is YDEGEE. The length of the CDR3 is 12 residues. In DNA form, the CDR3 reads TGTGCCAGCAGACCGCCTGCCTACGAGCAGTACTTC. This encodes CASRPPAYEQYF.

The V and J genes are TRBV9 and TRBJ2-3; D might be TRBD1 (6 bases). CDR3 length: 15 residues. The V and J ends lost 0 bases and 6 bases respectively, with 14 bases between them. Germline CDR1 reads SGDLS; CDR2 reads YYNGEE. For the CDR3, the DNA is TGTGCCAGCAGCGTAGTTACAGGGTCCGTGGATACGCAGTATTTT. As protein: CASSVVTGSVDTQYF.

This chain links TRBV7-9 with TRBJ1-4; D might be TRBD1 (5 bases). V lost 5 bases to trimming and J lost 2 bases, with 18 bases between them. CDR3 length: 17 residues. Germline V gives CDR1 SEHNR, CDR2 FQNEAQ (reference sequence). Here the CDR3 reads CASSPLTRAATNEKLFF. CDR3 sequence (DNA): TGTGCCAGCAGCCCCCTCACCAGGGCGGCTACTAATGAAAAACTGTTTTTT.

The rearrangement joins TRBV12-3 or TRBV12-4 to TRBJ1-2, with TRBD1 identical over 7 bases. CDR3 length: 12 amino acids. With V trimmed by 7 bases and J by 8 bases, 7 bases remained unmatched. This CDR3 is CASTYRGGGYTF. The CDR3 coding sequence is TGTGCCAGCACCTACAGGGGCGGCGGCTACACCTTC.